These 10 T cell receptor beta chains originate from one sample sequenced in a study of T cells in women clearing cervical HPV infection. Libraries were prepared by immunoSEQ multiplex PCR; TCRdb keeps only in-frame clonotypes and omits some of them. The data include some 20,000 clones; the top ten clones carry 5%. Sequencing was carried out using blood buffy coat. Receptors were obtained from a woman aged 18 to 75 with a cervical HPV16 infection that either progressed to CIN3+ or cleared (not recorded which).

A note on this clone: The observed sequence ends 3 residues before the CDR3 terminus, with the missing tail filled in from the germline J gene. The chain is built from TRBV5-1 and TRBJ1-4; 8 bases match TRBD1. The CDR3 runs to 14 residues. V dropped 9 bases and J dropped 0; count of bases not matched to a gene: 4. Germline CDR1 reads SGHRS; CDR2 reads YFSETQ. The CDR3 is CATRQGPTNEKLFF. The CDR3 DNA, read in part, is TGCGCCACCCGACAGGGGCCAACTAATGAAAAA.

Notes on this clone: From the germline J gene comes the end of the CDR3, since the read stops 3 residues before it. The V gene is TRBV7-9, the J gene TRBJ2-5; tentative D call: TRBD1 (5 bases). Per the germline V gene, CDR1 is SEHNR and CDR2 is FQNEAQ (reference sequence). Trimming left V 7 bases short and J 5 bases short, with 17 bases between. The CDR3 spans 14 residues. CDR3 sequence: CASKPPGSRETQYF. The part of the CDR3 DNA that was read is TGTGCCAGCAAACCACCAGGGTCAAGGGAGACC.

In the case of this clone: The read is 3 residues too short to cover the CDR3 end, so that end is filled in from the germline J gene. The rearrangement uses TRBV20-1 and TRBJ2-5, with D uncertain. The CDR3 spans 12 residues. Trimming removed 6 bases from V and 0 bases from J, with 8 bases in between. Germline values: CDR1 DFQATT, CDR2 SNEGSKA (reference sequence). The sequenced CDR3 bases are TGCAGTGCCCTTTCGTACCAAGAGACC. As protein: CSALSYQET. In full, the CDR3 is CSALSYQETQYF.

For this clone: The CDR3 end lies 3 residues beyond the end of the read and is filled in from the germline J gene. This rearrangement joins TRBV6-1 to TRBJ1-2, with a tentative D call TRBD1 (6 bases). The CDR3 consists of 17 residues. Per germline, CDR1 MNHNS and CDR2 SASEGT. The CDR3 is CASSEMLGGGDTDTYTF. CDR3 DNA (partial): TGTGCCAGCAGTGAAATGTTAGGGGGGGGCGATACAGATACC.

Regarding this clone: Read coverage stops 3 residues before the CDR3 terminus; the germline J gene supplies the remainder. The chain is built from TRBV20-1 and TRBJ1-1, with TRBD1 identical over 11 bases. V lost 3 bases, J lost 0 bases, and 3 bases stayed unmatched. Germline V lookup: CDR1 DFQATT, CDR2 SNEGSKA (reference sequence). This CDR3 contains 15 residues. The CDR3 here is CSASWTGGMNTEAFF. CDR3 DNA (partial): TGCAGTGCTAGTTGGACAGGGGGCATGAACACTGAA.

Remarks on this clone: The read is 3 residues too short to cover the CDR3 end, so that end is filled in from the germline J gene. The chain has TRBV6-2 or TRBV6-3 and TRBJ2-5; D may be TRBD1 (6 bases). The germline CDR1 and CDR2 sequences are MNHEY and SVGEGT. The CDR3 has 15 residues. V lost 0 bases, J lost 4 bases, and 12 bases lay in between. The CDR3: CASSYSMGAGETQYF. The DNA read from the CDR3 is TGTGCCAGCAGTTACTCGATGGGGGCGGGAGAGACC.

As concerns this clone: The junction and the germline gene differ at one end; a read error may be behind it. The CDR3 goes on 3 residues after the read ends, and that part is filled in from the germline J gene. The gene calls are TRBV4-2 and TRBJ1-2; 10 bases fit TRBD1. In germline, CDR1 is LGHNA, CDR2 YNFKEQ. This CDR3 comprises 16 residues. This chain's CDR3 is CASSQTPGQGNYGYTF. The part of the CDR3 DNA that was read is TGCGCCAGCAGCCAGACCCCGGGACAGGGGAACTATGGC.

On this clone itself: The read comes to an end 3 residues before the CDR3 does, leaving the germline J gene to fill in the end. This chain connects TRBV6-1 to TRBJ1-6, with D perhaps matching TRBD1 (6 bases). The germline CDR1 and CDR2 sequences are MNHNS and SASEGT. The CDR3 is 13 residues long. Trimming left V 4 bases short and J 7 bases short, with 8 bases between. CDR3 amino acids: CASSGTGNSPLHF. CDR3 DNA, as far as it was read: TGTGCCAGCAGTGGTACAGGGAATTCACCC.

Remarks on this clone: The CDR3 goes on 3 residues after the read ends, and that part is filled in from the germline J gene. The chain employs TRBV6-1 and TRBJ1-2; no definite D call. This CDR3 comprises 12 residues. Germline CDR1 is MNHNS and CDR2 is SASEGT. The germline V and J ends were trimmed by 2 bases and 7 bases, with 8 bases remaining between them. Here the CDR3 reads CASSESRFGYTF. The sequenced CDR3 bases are TGTGCCAGCAGTGAATCGAGGTTTGGC.

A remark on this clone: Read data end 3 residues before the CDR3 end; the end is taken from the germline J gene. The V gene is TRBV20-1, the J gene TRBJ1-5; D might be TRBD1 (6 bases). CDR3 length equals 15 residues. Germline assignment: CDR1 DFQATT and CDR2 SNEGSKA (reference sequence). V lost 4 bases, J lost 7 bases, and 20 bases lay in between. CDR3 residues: CSAKLGQSMGQPQHF. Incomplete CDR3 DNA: TGCAGTGCTAAACTCGGACAGAGTATGGGCCAGCCC.